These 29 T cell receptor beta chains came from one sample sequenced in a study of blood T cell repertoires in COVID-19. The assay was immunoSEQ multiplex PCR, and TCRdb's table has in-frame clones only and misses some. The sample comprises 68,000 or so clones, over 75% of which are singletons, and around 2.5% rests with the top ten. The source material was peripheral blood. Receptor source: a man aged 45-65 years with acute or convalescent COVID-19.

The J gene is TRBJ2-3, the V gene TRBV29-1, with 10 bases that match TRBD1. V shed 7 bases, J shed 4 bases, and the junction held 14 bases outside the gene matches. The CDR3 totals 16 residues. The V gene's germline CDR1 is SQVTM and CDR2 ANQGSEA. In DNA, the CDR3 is TGCAGCGCATTAAAGACCGGGACAGGGGCAGCAGATACGCAGTATTTT. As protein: CSALKTGTGAADTQYF.

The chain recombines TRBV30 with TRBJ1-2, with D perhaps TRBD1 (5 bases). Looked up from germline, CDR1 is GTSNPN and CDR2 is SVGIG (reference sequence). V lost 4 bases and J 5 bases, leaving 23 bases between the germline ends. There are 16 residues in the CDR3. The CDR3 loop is CAWTKQTVPSDYGYTF. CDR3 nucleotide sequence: TGTGCCTGGACCAAACAGACAGTACCCTCGGATTATGGCTACACCTTC.

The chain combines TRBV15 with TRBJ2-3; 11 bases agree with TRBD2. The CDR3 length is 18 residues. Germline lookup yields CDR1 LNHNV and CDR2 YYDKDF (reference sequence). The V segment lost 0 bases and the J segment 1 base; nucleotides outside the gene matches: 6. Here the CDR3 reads CATSREGAGLAGTDTQYF. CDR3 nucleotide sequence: TGTGCCACCAGCAGAGAAGGGGCGGGACTAGCGGGCACAGATACGCAGTATTTT.

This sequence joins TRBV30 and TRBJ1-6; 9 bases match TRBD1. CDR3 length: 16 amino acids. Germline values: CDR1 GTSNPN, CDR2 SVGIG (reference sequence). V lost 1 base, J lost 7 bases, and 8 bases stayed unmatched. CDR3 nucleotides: TGTGCCTGGAGTGCGATGGACAGGGGTCGGAATTCACCCCTCCACTTT. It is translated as CAWSAMDRGRNSPLHF.

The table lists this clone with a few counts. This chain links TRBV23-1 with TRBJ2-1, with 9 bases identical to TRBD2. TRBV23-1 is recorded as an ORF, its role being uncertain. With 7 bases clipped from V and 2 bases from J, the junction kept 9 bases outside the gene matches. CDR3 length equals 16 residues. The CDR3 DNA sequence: TGCGCCAGCATGGACGCGGCGGGAGGGGCCTACAATGAGCAGTTCTTC. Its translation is CASMDAAGGAYNEQFF.

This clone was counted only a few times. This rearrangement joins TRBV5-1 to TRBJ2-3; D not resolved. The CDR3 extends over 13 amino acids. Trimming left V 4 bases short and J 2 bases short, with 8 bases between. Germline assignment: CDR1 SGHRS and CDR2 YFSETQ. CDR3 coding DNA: TGCGCCAGCAGCAGAGTACTCACAGATACGCAGTATTTT. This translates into CASSRVLTDTQYF. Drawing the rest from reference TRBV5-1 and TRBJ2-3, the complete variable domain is KAGVTQTPRYLIKTRGQQVTLSCSPISGHRSVSWYQQTPGQGLQFLFEYFSETQRNKGNFPGRFSGRQFSNSRSEMNVSTLELGDSALYLCASSRVLTDTQYFGPGTRLTVL.

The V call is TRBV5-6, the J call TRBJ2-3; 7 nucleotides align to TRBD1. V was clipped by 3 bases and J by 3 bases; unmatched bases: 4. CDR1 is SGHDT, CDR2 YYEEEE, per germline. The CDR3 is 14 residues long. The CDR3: CASSSQGVTDTQYF. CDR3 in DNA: TGTGCCAGCAGCTCGCAGGGGGTGACAGATACGCAGTATTTT.

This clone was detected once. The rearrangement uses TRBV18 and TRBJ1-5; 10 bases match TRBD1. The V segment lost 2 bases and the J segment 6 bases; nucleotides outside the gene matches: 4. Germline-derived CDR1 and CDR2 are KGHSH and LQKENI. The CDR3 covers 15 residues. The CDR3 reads CASSPSGTGVQPQHF. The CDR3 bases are TGTGCCAGCTCACCATCGGGGACAGGGGTTCAGCCCCAGCATTTT.

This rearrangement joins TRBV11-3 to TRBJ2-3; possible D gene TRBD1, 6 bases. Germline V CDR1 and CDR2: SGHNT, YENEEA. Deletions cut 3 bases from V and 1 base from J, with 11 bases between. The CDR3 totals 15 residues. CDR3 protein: CASSLVAGGTDTQYF. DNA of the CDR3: TGTGCCAGCAGCTTGGTGGCAGGGGGCACAGATACGCAGTATTTT.

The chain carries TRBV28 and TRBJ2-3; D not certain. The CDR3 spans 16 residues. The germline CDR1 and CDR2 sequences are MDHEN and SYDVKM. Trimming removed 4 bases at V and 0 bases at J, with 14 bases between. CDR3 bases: TGTGCCAGCAGTTCACCCGCGTTCGGGAGCACAGATACGCAGTATTTT. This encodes CASSSPAFGSTDTQYF.

The CDR3 spells CASRSGSKDIQYF. The CDR3 DNA follows: TGTGCCAGCAGAAGCGGGAGTAAGGACATTCAGTACTTC. The chain joins TRBV28 to TRBJ2-4, with 8 bases matching TRBD2. This CDR3 has 13 amino acids. V gave up 6 bases and J gave up 8 bases; unmatched junction bases: 6. From germline, CDR1 is MDHEN and CDR2 SYDVKM. The whole variable domain, filled in from reference TRBV28 and TRBJ2-4, reads DVKVTQSSRYLVKRTGEKVFLECVQDMDHENMFWYRQDPGLGLRLIYFSYDVKMKEKGDIPEGYSVSREKKERFSLILESASTNQTSMYLCASRSGSKDIQYFGAGTRLSVL.

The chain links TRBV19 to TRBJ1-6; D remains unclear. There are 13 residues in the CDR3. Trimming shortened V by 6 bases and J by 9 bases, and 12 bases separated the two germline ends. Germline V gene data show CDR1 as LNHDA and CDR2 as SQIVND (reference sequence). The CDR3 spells CASSSGPSSPLHF. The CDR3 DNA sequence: TGTGCCAGTAGCAGTGGGCCCAGTTCACCCCTCCACTTT.

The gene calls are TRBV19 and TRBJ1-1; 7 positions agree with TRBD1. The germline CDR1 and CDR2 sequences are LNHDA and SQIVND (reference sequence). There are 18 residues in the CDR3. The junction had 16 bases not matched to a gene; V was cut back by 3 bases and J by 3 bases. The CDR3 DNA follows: TGTGCCAGTAGTATTAACGGGGGTCGATGGACAGGCGACACTGAAGCTTTCTTT. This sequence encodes CASSINGGRWTGDTEAFF.

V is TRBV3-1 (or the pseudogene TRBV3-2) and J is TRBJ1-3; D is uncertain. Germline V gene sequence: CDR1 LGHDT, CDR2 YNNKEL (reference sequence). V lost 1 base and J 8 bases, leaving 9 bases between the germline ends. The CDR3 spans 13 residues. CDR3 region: CASSQGDLDTIYF. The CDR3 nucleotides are TGTGCCAGCAGCCAAGGTGACTTGGACACCATATATTTT.

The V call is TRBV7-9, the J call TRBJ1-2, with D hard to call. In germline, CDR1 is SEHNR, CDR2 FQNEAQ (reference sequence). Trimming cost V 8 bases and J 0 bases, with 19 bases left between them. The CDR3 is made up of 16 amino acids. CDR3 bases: TGTGCCAGCGTCCCTCTATGGGTCGAGGCTAACTATGGCTACACCTTC. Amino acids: CASVPLWVEANYGYTF.

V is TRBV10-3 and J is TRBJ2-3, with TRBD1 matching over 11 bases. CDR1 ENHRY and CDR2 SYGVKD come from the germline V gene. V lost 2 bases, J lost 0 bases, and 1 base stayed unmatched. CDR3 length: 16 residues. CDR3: CAISEGQGASTDTQYF. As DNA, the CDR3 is TGTGCCATCAGTGAGGGACAGGGGGCTAGCACAGATACGCAGTATTTT.

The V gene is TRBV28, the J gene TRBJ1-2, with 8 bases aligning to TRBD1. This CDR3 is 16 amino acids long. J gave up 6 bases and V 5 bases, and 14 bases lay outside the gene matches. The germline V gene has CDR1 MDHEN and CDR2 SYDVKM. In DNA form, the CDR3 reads TGTGCCAGCAGTCTCCCCCGGGGACAGGCGGTAGATGGCTACACCTTC. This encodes CASSLPRGQAVDGYTF.

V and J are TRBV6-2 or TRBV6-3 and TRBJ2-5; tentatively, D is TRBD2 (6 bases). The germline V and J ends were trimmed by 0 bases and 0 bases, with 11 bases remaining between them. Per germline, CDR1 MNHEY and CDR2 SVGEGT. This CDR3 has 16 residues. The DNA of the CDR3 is TGTGCCAGCAGTTACTCGCGCCGGGGGTACCAAGAGACCCAGTACTTC. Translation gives CASSYSRRGYQETQYF.

CDR3 nucleotide sequence: TGTGCCAGCAGCCACCGGTGGGGGACTTACGAGCAGTACTTC. This encodes CASSHRWGTYEQYF. The gene calls are TRBV5-6 and TRBJ2-7, with TRBD2 as a possible D gene (6 bases). Trimming removed 4 bases at V and 4 bases at J, with 15 bases between. Germline CDR1 SGHDT, CDR2 YYEEEE. CDR3 size: 14 residues.

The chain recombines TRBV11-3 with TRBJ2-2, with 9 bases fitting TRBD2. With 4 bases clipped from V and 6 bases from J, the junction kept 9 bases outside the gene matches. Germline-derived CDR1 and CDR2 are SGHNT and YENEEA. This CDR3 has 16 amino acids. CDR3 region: CASSSAGGRAAGELFF. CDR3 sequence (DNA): TGTGCCAGCAGCTCGGCGGGCGGGAGGGCCGCCGGGGAGCTGTTTTTT.

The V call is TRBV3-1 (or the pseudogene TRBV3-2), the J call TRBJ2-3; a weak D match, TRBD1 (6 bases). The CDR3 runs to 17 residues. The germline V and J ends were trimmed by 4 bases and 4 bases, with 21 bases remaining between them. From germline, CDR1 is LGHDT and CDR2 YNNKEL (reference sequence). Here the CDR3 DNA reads TGTGCCAGCAGCCCATCTCTATGGGACACCAGGGCAGATACGCAGTATTTT. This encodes CASSPSLWDTRADTQYF.

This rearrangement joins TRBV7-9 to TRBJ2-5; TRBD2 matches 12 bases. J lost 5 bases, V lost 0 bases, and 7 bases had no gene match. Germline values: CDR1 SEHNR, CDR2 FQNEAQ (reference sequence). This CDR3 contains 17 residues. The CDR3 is CASSLATTSGRGETQYF. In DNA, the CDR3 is TGTGCCAGCAGCTTAGCGACGACTAGCGGGAGAGGGGAGACCCAGTACTTC.

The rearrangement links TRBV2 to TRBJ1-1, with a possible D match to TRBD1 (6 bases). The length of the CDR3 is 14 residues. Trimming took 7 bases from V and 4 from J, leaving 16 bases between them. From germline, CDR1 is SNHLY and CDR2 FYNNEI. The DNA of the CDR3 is TGTGCCAGCAACCTACAGGGTAGTTCCACTGAAGCTTTCTTT. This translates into CASNLQGSSTEAFF.

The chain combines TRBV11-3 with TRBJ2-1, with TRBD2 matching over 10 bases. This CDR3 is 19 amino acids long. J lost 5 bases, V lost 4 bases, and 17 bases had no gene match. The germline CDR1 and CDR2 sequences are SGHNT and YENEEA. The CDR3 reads CASSSYGTSDRLSNNEQFF. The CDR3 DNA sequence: TGTGCCAGCAGCTCGTACGGGACTAGCGACAGGCTGTCCAACAATGAGCAGTTCTTC.

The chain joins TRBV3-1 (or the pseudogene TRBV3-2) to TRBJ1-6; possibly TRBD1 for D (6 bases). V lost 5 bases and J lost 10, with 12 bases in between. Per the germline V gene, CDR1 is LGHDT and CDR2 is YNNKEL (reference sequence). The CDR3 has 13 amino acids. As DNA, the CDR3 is TGTGCCAGCAGCAACAGGGATGGCTCACCCCTCCACTTT. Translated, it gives CASSNRDGSPLHF.

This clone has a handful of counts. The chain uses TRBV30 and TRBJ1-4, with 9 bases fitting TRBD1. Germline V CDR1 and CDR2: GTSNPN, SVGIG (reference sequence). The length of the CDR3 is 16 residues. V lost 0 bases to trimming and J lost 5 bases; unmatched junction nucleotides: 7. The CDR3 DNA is TGTGCCTGGAGTGTAGCCCGGGACAGGGTGAATGAAAAACTGTTTTTT. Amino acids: CAWSVARDRVNEKLFF.

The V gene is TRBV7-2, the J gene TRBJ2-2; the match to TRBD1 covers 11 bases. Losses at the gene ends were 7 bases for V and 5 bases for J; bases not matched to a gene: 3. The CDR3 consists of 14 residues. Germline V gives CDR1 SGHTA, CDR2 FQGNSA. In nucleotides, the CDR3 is TGTGCCAGCACAGGACAGGGGGCGACCGGGGAGCTGTTTTTT. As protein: CASTGQGATGELFF.

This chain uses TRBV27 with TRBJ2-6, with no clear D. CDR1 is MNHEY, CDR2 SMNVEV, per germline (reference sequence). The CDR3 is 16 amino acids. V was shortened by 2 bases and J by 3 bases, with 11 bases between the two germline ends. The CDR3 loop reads CASSLITFGGANVLTF. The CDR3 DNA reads TGTGCCAGCAGTTTAATCACCTTCGGTGGGGCCAACGTCCTGACTTTC.

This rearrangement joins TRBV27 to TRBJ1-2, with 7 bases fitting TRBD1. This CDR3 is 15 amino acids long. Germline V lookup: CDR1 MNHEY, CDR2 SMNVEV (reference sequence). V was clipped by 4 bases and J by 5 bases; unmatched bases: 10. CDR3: CASSSLDRDLYGYTF. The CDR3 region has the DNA TGTGCCAGCAGTTCCCTCGACAGGGACCTATATGGCTACACCTTC.